Each of the 17 T cell receptor beta chains below was sequenced from the same sample in a study of Graves' ophthalmopathy and Graves' hyperthyroidism (dated by TCRdb to 2016 to 2019). The sequencing machine was an Illumina HiSeq 2000. TCR beta CDR3 regions were amplified from RNA transcripts for repertoire sequencing. The first round of RT-PCR was done with HTBI primers and the Qiagen OneStep RT-PCR kit, and was followed by a second round of multiplex PCR, then size selection and purification. TCRdb handled the public reads itself, with Q25 trimming in fastp and clone calling in MiXCR, and kept productive beta chains. Entries that share a CDR3 protein sequence are merged under the most common genes and DNA. Here the sample has around 670,000 distinct CDR3 sequences; 40% occur a single time. The ten top clones hold 44% of the sample. Sequenced: peripheral blood. These receptors came from an adult man with Graves' ophthalmopathy.

CDR3 protein: CASSSTGGVLPQHF. CDR3 DNA: TGTGCCAGCAGCTCGACAGGGGGCGTCTTGCCCCAGCATTTT. The V call is TRBV7-9, the J call TRBJ1-5, with 10 bases identical to TRBD1. The CDR3 is made up of 14 amino acids. Germline values: CDR1 SEHNR, CDR2 FQNEAQ (reference sequence). The ends lost 4 bases at V and 9 bases at J; junction bases unmatched: 6.

The rearrangement joins TRBV7-9 to TRBJ1-2; 9 bases align to TRBD1. With 1 base clipped from V and 3 bases from J, the junction kept 3 bases outside the gene matches. There are 15 residues in the CDR3. The V gene's germline CDR1 is SEHNR and CDR2 FQNEAQ (reference sequence). CDR3 nucleotides: TGTGCCAGCAGCTTAGGACGGACAGGGGACTATGGCTACACCTTC. This sequence encodes CASSLGRTGDYGYTF.

The chain employs TRBV29-1 and TRBJ1-2; D unresolved. In germline, CDR1 is SQVTM, CDR2 ANQGSEA. V was pared by 8 bases and J by 0 bases, with 4 bases between. CDR3 length: 10 residues. The CDR3 nucleotides read TGCAGCTCGACTAACTATGGCTACACCTTC. Amino acid sequence: CSSTNYGYTF.

This clonotype has at least ten counts. The chain employs TRBV12-3 or TRBV12-4 and TRBJ1-6; D gene ambiguous. The V and J ends lost 3 bases and 7 bases respectively, with 4 bases between them. There are 12 residues in the CDR3. The CDR3, as DNA: TGTGCCAGCAGTTTCGAGAATTCACCCCTCCACTTT. This translates into CASSFENSPLHF.

This clonotype has only a few counts. V usage is TRBV9 and J usage is TRBJ1-1, with D possibly matching TRBD1 (6 bases). The CDR3 spans 15 residues. Trimming left V 0 bases short and J 0 bases short, with 9 bases between. Per the germline V gene, CDR1 is SGDLS and CDR2 is YYNGEE. For the CDR3, the DNA is TGTGCCAGCAGCGTAGCCGGACAGATGAACACTGAAGCTTTCTTT. This codes for CASSVAGQMNTEAFF.

In this sample, this clonotype turned up many times. This chain joins TRBV10-2 and TRBJ1-2; D gene ambiguous. CDR1 and CDR2 from the germline V gene are WSHSY and SAAADI. V was shortened by 0 bases and J by 3 bases, with 8 bases between the two germline ends. The CDR3 has 14 amino acids. CDR3 DNA: TGCGCCAGCAGTGAGTCTGGACGTCACTATGGCTACACCTTC. Protein: CASSESGRHYGYTF.

In its sample, this clonotype was seen once. The chain is built from TRBV25-1 and TRBJ2-7, with a possible D match to TRBD2 (6 bases). Trimming left V 6 bases short and J 5 bases short, with 14 bases between. CDR1 and CDR2 (germline): MGHDK, SYGVNS. The CDR3 contains 13 residues. The CDR3 DNA sequence: TGTGCCAGCAGCCAATCGGGAGCTAACGAGCAGTACTTC. It codes for CASSQSGANEQYF.

DNA of the CDR3: TGTGCCAGCAGCAACAGGGGGCGTTGGTGCGAGCAGTACTTC. It yields the protein CASSNRGRWCEQYF. V gene TRBV4-2 combines with J gene TRBJ2-7; TRBD1 matches at 9 bases. Per germline, CDR1 LGHNA and CDR2 YNFKEQ. After removal of 5 bases from V and 6 bases from J, the junction contained 8 bases not matched to a gene. There are 14 residues in the CDR3.

This clonotype came up many times. The chain couples TRBV2 to TRBJ1-1, with unresolved D. V was clipped by 2 bases and J by 5 bases, with 12 bases between them. This CDR3 contains 14 residues. Looked up from germline, CDR1 is SNHLY and CDR2 is FYNNEI. The CDR3 DNA is TGTGCCAGCAGTGAACATCCGAAGCCGACTGAAGCTTTCTTT. It encodes CASSEHPKPTEAFF.

The V call is TRBV9, the J call TRBJ2-2; TRBD1 agrees at 12 bases. V shed 10 bases, J shed 6 bases, and the junction held 7 bases outside the gene matches. The CDR3 covers 14 residues. The germline V gene encodes CDR1 SGDLS and CDR2 YYNGEE. The CDR3 coding sequence is TGTGCCTCGTCCGGGACAGGGGGCCCCGGGGAGCTGTTTTTT. It is translated as CASSGTGGPGELFF.

V gene TRBV12-3 or TRBV12-4 combines with J gene TRBJ2-6; D not resolved. V lost 6 bases and J 0 bases, leaving 9 bases between the germline ends. This CDR3 region has 15 residues. The CDR3 nucleotides are TGTGCCAGCAGCCAAAAGCGCTCTGGGGCCAACGTCCTGACTTTC. As protein: CASSQKRSGANVLTF.

The chain links TRBV11-2 to TRBJ1-2; D perhaps matches TRBD1 (5 bases). The V and J ends lost 2 bases and 12 bases respectively, with 16 bases between them. From germline, CDR1 is SGHAT and CDR2 FQNNGV. CDR3 length: 13 residues. The DNA of the CDR3 is TGTGCCAGCAGCTTACCCGACAGCCCGAGAGACACCTTC. It is translated as CASSLPDSPRDTF.

This chain links TRBV20-1 with TRBJ2-7; TRBD2 is a possible D gene (5 bases). The CDR3 contains 14 residues. Trimming shortened V by 3 bases and J by 4 bases, and 16 bases separated the two germline ends. Germline V gene sequence: CDR1 DFQATT, CDR2 SNEGSKA (reference sequence). CDR3 in amino acids: CSARDSRVGYEQYF. The CDR3 nucleotides are TGCAGTGCTAGGGACTCGAGGGTGGGGTACGAGCAGTACTTC.

This clonotype appeared many times. The chain recombines TRBV7-9 with TRBJ1-6; no clear D gene. Looked up from germline, CDR1 is SEHNR and CDR2 is FQNEAQ (reference sequence). Trimming removed 5 bases at V and 5 bases at J, with 16 bases between. The CDR3 has 16 residues. The CDR3 reads CASSPPTGQDNSPLHF. CDR3 nucleotide sequence: TGTGCCAGCAGCCCCCCGACGGGCCAGGATAATTCACCCCTCCACTTT.

The V call is TRBV19, the J call TRBJ2-5; 8 bases align to TRBD2. Per germline, CDR1 LNHDA and CDR2 SQIVND (reference sequence). J was trimmed by 5 bases and V by 1 base; bases with no gene match: 12. The CDR3 contains 17 residues. CDR3 nucleotides: TGTGCCAGTAGTATAGGGGCTCCGGGACTAGGTGCGGAGACCCAGTACTTC. Protein: CASSIGAPGLGAETQYF.

Concerning this clonotype: Since a much larger clone is just one base distant, this may be a read error. It is likely a read error, because the conserved phenylalanine at the end of the CDR3 is missing. The chain recombines TRBV7-9 with TRBJ1-1, with D tentatively TRBD1 (5 bases). Deletions cut 2 bases from V and 3 bases from J, with 10 bases between. Germline-derived CDR1 and CDR2 are SEHNR and FQNEAQ (reference sequence). There are 14 residues in the CDR3. The CDR3 coding sequence is TGTGCCAGCAGCTTAATTGTCAGGGACACTGAAGCTTTCCTT. This encodes CASSLIVRDTEAFL.

The CDR3 DNA is TGTGCCAGCCTAAGGACAGCAAATTCACCCCTCCACTTT. It codes for CASLRTANSPLHF. The rearrangement uses TRBV6-2 or TRBV6-3 and TRBJ1-6, with D perhaps TRBD1 (6 bases). The germline gives CDR1 MNHEY, CDR2 SVGEGT. The CDR3 loop spans 13 amino acids. V lost 8 bases, J lost 7 bases, and 12 bases lay in between.